A selection of T cell receptor beta chains follows, all from one sample in a study of blood T cells in healthy people across ages. One entry per CDR3 protein results from TCRdb running MiXCR on the 5' RACE reads. The table has around 1.5 million distinct CDR3 sequences, about 35% seen once. The sequenced material came from blood. These receptor sequences come from a woman aged 25 to 39 in good health. Each CDR3 is given with its conserved first and last residue. The D gene is left open where the match is weak. Where a row states a size, it is once, few, many or the class of an expanded clone; other rows omit it.

D,J,size,V,length,DNA,CDR3
-,TRBJ1-2,-,TRBV4-1,14,TGCGCCAGCAGCCAACTAATATCGGACTATAGCTACACCTTC,CASSQLISDYSYTF
TRBD2,TRBJ2-1,once,TRBV10-2,20,TGCGCCAGCAGTGAGTCGAAACTAGCGGGGCAAAAGAGATCCTACAATGAGCAGTTCTTC,CASSESKLAGQKRSYNEQFF
TRBD2,TRBJ2-1,-,TRBV20-1,15,TGCAGTGCTAGACCTCAACTAGCGGGCTACAATGAGCAGTTCTTC,CSARPQLAGYNEQFF
-,TRBJ1-2,few,TRBV7-2,13,TGTGCCAGCAGGGGCGGGGGCCACTATGGCTACACCTTC,CASRGGGHYGYTF
TRBD2,TRBJ2-5,-,TRBV20-1,16,TGCAGTGCTAGAGGGCTAGCGGGGGGGCCGGGGGAGACCCAGTACTTC,CSARGLAGGPGETQYF
-,TRBJ2-3,few,TRBV24-1,15,TGTGCCACCAGTGATTTGACGGGAGTAACAGATACGCAGTATTTT,CATSDLTGVTDTQYF
-,TRBJ2-7,-,TRBV20-1,15,TGCAGTGCTAGAGATCAGGGGACGTCCGGGGACGAGCAGTACTTC,CSARDQGTSGDEQYF
-,TRBJ2-5,many,TRBV30,11,TGTGCCTGGAGTGTGGGGGAGACCCAGTACTTC,CAWSVGETQYF
-,TRBJ2-7,many,TRBV29-1,12,TGCAGCGTCAGAGGGGGAGCTTACGAGCAGTACTTC,CSVRGGAYEQYF
-,TRBJ1-1,-,TRBV7-9,15,TGTGCCAGCAGCTTCAGGGGCCCCACGAACACTGAAGCTTTCTTT,CASSFRGPTNTEAFF
TRBD1,TRBJ2-5,many,TRBV25-1,12,TGTGCCAGCAGTACAGGGGAAGAGACCCAGTACTTC,CASSTGEETQYF
-,TRBJ2-7,-,TRBV20-1,15,TGCAGTGCTCTTAGTGGGGCAGGGAAAAGTCTCGAGCAGTACTTC,CSALSGAGKSLEQYF
-,TRBJ2-2,-,TRBV5-1,15,TGCGCCAGCAGCTTGGTACCAGGGGTCACCGGGGAGCTGTTTTTT,CASSLVPGVTGELFF
-,TRBJ2-1,many,TRBV12-5,11,TGTGCTAGTGGAGCCCTGAATGAGCAGTTCTTC,CASGALNEQFF
-,TRBJ1-2,-,TRBV11-2,14,TGTGCCAGCACAATTCGAGGGCCGAACTATGGCTACACCTTC,CASTIRGPNYGYTF
TRBD2,TRBJ2-1,-,TRBV4-1,14,TGCGCCAGCGCCTCGGGACTAGCGGTCAATGAGCAGTTCTTC,CASASGLAVNEQFF
-,TRBJ2-7,few,TRBV18,15,TGTGCCAGCTCATTGACAGGACAGTCAAACTACGAGCAGTACTTC,CASSLTGQSNYEQYF
-,TRBJ2-7,many,TRBV5-1,15,TGCGCCAGCAGCCGACTAGTGGCGGGGAACTACGAGCAGTACTTC,CASSRLVAGNYEQYF
TRBD1,TRBJ1-1,-,TRBV20-1,12,TGCAGTGCTAGGAGACAGGGCCCGGATACTTTCTTT,CSARRQGPDTFF
TRBD1,TRBJ1-4,-,TRBV27,15,TGTGCCAGCAGGTTTGGAGGGACAGAATGGGGGAAACTGTTTTTT,CASRFGGTEWGKLFF
-,TRBJ2-3,-,TRBV28,15,TGTGCCAGCAGTTCCCCCATGGCGGGCACAGATACGCAGTATTTT,CASSSPMAGTDTQYF
-,TRBJ1-2,-,TRBV4-1,14,TGCGCCAGCAGCCAAGATGTAGCGAATTCTGGCTACACCTTC,CASSQDVANSGYTF
-,TRBJ1-2,few,TRBV4-1,15,TGCGCCAGCAGCCAAGATCGCGCTGAGGGCTATGGCTACACCTTC,CASSQDRAEGYGYTF
TRBD1,TRBJ1-3,few,TRBV4-2,17,TGTGCCAGCAGCCGGACCGGGACAGGGGACTCTGGAAACACCATATATTTT,CASSRTGTGDSGNTIYF
TRBD1,TRBJ2-3,-,TRBV2,16,TGTGCCAGCAGGCACCCCGGGACAGGGGGTAGAGATACGCAGTATTTT,CASRHPGTGGRDTQYF
-,TRBJ1-2,-,TRBV30,13,TGTGCCAAACAGACCTTATCTAACTATGGCTACACCTTC,CAKQTLSNYGYTF
-,TRBJ2-5,many,TRBV5-5,14,TGTGCCAGCAGCTTGGCACAGGGAGTGGAGACCCAGTACTTC,CASSLAQGVETQYF
TRBD1,TRBJ1-2,few,TRBV29-1,14,TGCAGCGCATTCCTTGGGACAGGGGGTTGGGGCTACACCTTC,CSAFLGTGGWGYTF
TRBD2,TRBJ2-5,-,TRBV9,17,TGTGCCAGCAGCGTAGGAGAGCGGGAGGTAGGGCAAGAGACCCAGTACTTC,CASSVGEREVGQETQYF
TRBD2,TRBJ2-3,-,TRBV27,18,TGTGCCAGCAGTTCGGGACTAGCGGGAGTCCGCCGCACAGATACGCAGTATTTT,CASSSGLAGVRRTDTQYF
-,TRBJ1-1,-,TRBV4-1,17,TGCGCCAGCAGCCAAGATATCAGGGTAAAAGGGAACACTGAAGCTTTCTTT,CASSQDIRVKGNTEAFF
-,TRBJ2-7,-,TRBV7-2,15,TGTGCCAGCAGCTTAGCTTTCACGAGCTCCCACGAGCAGTACTTC,CASSLAFTSSHEQYF
-,TRBJ1-6,few,TRBV11-2,14,TGTGCCAGCAGCTTAGGTCGGCTCGATTCACCCCTCCACTTT,CASSLGRLDSPLHF
TRBD2,TRBJ2-7,few,TRBV20-1,14,TGCAGTGCTAGAGTTAGCGGGAGAGTCTACGAGCAGTACTTC,CSARVSGRVYEQYF
-,TRBJ1-6,-,TRBV20-1,19,TGCAGTGCTAGAGATTTCAGTCTCGGGGCCAGCTCCTATAATTCACCCCTCCACTTT,CSARDFSLGASSYNSPLHF
-,TRBJ1-6,-,TRBV9,14,TGTGCCAGCAGCGTAGAGGGCAGTAATTCACCCCTCCACTTT,CASSVEGSNSPLHF
-,TRBJ1-2,-,TRBV27,14,TGTGCCAGCAGACCGGGGGGGGTTAACTATGGCTACACCTTC,CASRPGGVNYGYTF
-,TRBJ2-7,few,TRBV29-1,14,TGCAGCGTTGACCGGGCAGGCGGTAAGGGAGAGCAGTACTTC,CSVDRAGGKGEQYF
TRBD1,TRBJ1-4,few,TRBV10-3,15,TGTGCCATCGGCCCGACAGGGGCAACTAATGAAAAACTGTTTTTT,CAIGPTGATNEKLFF
TRBD2,TRBJ2-1,many,TRBV10-3,18,TGTGCCATCAGCTTGGGACTAGCGGGGGGCAGCTCCTACAATGAGCAGTTCTTC,CAISLGLAGGSSYNEQFF
-,TRBJ2-5,few,TRBV27,16,TGTGCCAGCAGTTCCCCCTCGGCGGGTAACCAAGAGACCCAGTACTTC,CASSSPSAGNQETQYF